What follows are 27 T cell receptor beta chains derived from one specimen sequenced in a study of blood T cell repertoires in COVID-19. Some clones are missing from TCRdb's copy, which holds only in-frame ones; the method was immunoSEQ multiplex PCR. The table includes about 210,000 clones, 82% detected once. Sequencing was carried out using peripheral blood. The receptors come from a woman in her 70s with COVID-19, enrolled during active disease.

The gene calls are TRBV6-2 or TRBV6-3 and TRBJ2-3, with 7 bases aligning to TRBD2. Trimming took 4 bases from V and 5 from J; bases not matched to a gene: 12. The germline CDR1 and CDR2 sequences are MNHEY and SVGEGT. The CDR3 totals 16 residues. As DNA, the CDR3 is TGTGCCAGCAGTTTTTCGACTGGCGGGAGTAGAGATACGCAGTATTTT. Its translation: CASSFSTGGSRDTQYF.

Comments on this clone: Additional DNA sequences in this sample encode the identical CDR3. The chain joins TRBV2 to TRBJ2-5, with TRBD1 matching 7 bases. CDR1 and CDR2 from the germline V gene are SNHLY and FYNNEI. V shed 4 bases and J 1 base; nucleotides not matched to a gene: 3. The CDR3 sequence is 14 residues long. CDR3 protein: CASSGDRVQETQYF. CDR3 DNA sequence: TGTGCCAGCAGTGGAGACAGGGTCCAAGAGACCCAGTACTTC.

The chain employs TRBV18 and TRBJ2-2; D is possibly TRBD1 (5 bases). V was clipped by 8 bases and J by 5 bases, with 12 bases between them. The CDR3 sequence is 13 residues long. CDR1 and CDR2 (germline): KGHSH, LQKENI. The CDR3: CASRLGATGELFF. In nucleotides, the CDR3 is TGTGCCAGCCGTCTTGGGGCAACCGGGGAGCTGTTTTTT.

The CDR3, as DNA: TGTGCCTGGAGCCCGGGGACTGGAAATAATTCACCCCTCCACTTT. Its protein product is CAWSPGTGNNSPLHF. This sequence joins TRBV30 and TRBJ1-6; a weak D match, TRBD1 (5 bases). V was shortened by 3 bases and J by 5 bases, with 14 bases between the two germline ends. Per the germline V gene, CDR1 is GTSNPN and CDR2 is SVGIG (reference sequence). CDR3 length: 15 residues.

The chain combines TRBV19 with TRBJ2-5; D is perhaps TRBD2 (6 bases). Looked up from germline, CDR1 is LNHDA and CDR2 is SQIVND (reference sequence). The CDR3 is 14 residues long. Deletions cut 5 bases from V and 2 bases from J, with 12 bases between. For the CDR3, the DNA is TGTGCCAGTAGTCCCCGACTAGTTCAAGAGACCCAGTACTTC. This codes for CASSPRLVQETQYF.

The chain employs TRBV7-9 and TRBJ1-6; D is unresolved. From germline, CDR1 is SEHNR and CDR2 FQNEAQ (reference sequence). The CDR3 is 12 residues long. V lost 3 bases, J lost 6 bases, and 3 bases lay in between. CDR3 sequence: CASSFVNSPLHF. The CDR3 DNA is TGTGCCAGCAGCTTCGTTAATTCACCCCTCCACTTT.

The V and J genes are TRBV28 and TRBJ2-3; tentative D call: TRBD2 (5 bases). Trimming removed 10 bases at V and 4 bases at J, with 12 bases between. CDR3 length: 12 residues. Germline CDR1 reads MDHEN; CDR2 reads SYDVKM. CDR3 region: CATGGLADTQYF. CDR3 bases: TGTGCCACCGGAGGCCTAGCAGATACGCAGTATTTT.

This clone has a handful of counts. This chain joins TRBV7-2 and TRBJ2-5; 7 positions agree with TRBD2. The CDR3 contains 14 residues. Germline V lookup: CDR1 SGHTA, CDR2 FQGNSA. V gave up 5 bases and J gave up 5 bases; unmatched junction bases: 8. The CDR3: CASSPSTSFETQYF. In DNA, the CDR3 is TGTGCCAGCAGCCCGTCGACTAGCTTTGAGACCCAGTACTTC. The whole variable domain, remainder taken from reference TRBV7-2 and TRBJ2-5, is GAGVSQSPSNKVTEKGKDVELRCDPISGHTALYWYRQSLGQGLEFLIYFQGNSAPDKSGLPSDRFSAERTGGSVSTLTIQRTQQEDSAVYLCASSPSTSFETQYFGPGTRLLVL.

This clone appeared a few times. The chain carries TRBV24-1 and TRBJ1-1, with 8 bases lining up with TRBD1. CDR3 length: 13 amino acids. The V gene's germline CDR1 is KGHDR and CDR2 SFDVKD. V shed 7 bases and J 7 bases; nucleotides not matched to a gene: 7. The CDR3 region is CATRRQGWSEAFF. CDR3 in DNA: TGTGCCACCAGACGACAGGGGTGGAGTGAAGCTTTCTTT.

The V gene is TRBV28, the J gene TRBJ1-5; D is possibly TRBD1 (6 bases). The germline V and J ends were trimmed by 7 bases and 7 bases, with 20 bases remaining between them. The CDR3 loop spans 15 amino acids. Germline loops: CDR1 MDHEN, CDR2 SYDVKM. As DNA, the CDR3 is TGTGCCAGCAACCTCGCAGGGGCGCTCGGGCAGCCCCAGCATTTT. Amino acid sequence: CASNLAGALGQPQHF. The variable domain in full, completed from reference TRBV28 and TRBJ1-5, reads DVKVTQSSRYLVKRTGEKVFLECVQDMDHENMFWYRQDPGLGLRLIYFSYDVKMKEKGDIPEGYSVSREKKERFSLILESASTNQTSMYLCASNLAGALGQPQHFGDGTRLSIL.

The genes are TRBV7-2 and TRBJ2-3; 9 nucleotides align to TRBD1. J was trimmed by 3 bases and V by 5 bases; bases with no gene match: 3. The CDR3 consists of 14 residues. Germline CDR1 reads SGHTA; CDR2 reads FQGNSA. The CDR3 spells CASSTGQGTDTQYF. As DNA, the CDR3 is TGTGCCAGCAGCACGGGACAGGGAACAGATACGCAGTATTTT.

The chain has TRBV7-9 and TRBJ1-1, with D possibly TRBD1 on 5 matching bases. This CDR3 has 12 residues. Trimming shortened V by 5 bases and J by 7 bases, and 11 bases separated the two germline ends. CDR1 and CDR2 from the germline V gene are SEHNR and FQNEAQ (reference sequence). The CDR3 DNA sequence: TGTGCCAGCAGCCCCGGTCAGGGTGAAGCTTTCTTT. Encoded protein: CASSPGQGEAFF.

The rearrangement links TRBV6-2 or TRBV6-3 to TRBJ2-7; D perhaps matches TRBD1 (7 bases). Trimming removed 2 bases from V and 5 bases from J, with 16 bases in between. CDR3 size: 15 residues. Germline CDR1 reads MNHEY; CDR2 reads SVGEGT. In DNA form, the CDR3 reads TGTGCCAGCAGTTACCGGGGGACAGCACTAAACGAGCAGTACTTC. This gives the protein CASSYRGTALNEQYF.

The DNA of the CDR3 is TGTGCCAGCAGCCGACAGCAAGAGACCCAGTACTTC. Amino acids: CASSRQQETQYF. The chain recombines TRBV11-1 with TRBJ2-5; tentative D call: TRBD1 (5 bases). Between the trimmed V and J ends, which lost 5 bases and 2 bases, there was a span of 6 bases. Per germline, CDR1 SGHAT and CDR2 FQDESV (reference sequence). CDR3 length: 12 amino acids.

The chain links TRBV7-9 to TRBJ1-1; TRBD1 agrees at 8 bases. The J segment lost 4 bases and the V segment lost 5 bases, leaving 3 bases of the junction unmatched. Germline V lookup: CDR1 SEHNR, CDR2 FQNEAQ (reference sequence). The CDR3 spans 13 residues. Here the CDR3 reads CASSKDRVTEAFF. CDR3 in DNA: TGTGCCAGCAGCAAGGACAGGGTCACTGAAGCTTTCTTT.

The CDR3 nucleotides are TGTGCCAGCAGCGTAGGGGTGACTAGCGTGCCAGATACGCAGTATTTT. Residues: CASSVGVTSVPDTQYF. The rearrangement uses TRBV9 and TRBJ2-3, with TRBD2 matching over 8 bases. Germline lookup yields CDR1 SGDLS and CDR2 YYNGEE. This CDR3 spans 16 amino acids. Germline trimming cut 0 bases from V and 4 bases from J; bases unmatched to any gene: 7.

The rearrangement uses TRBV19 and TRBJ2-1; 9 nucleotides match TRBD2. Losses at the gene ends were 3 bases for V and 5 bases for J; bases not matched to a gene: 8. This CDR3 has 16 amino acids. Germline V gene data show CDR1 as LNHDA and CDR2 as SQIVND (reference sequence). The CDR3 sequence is CASSMGGRGIHNEQFF. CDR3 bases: TGTGCCAGTAGTATGGGCGGGAGGGGGATTCACAATGAGCAGTTCTTC.

The CDR3 DNA follows: TGTGCCTGGAAGAAGGGACAGGGGTTCTACGAGCAGTACTTC. Its translation: CAWKKGQGFYEQYF. The V call is TRBV30, the J call TRBJ2-7, with 10 bases lining up with TRBD1. This CDR3 has 14 residues. The V and J ends lost 4 bases and 3 bases, in that order; junction bases with no gene match: 6. Germline CDR1 GTSNPN, CDR2 SVGIG (reference sequence).

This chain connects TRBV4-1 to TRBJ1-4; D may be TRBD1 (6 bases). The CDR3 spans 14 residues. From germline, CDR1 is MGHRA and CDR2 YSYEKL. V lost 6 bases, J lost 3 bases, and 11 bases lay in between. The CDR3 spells CASRAQGPNEKLFF. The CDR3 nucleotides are TGCGCCAGCAGGGCACAGGGCCCTAATGAAAAACTGTTTTTT.

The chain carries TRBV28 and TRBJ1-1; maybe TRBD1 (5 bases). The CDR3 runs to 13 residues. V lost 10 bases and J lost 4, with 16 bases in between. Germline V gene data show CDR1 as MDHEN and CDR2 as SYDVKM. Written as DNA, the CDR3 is TGTGCCACTTCCGGGGGAATTGTCACTGAAGCTTTCTTT. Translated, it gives CATSGGIVTEAFF.

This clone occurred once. The CDR3 loop reads CASSAGGSYNSPLHF. The CDR3 nucleotides read TGTGCCAGCAGTGCCGGGGGCTCCTATAATTCACCCCTCCACTTT. The chain links TRBV2 to TRBJ1-6; tentatively, D is TRBD1 (5 bases). This CDR3 spans 15 amino acids. V lost 4 bases and J lost 0, with 7 bases in between. The germline V gene has CDR1 SNHLY and CDR2 FYNNEI. Supplemented by reference TRBV2 and TRBJ1-6, the full variable domain reads EPEVTQTPSHQVTQMGQEVILRCVPISNHLYFYWYRQILGQKVEFLVSFYNNEISEKSEIFDDQFSVERPDGSNFTLKIRSTKLEDSAMYFCASSAGGSYNSPLHFGNGTRLTVT.

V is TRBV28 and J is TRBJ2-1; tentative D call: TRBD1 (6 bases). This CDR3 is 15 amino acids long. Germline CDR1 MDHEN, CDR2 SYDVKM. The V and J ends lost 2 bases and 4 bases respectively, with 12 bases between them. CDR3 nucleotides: TGTGCCAGCAGTTTACCAGGGGCGGGTTACAATGAGCAGTTCTTC. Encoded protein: CASSLPGAGYNEQFF.

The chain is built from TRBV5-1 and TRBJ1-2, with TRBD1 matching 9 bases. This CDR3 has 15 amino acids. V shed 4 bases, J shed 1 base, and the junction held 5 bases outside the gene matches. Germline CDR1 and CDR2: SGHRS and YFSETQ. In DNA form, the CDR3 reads TGCGCCAGCAGCGAAGGGACAGGGAGTAACTATGGCTACACCTTC. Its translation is CASSEGTGSNYGYTF.

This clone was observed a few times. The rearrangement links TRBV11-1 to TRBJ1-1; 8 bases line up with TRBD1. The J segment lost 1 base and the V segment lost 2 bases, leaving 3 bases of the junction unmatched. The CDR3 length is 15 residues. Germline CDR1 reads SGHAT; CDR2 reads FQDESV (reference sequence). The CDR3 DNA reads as TGTGCCAGCAGCTTAAGGGACAGGAGGAACACTGAAGCTTTCTTT. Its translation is CASSLRDRRNTEAFF.

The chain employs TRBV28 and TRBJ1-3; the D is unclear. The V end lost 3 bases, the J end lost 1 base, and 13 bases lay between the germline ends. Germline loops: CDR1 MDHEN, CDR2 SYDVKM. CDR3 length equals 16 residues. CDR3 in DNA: TGTGCCAGCAGTTTTGAGGTCTATTTGTCTGGAAACACCATATATTTT. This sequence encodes CASSFEVYLSGNTIYF.

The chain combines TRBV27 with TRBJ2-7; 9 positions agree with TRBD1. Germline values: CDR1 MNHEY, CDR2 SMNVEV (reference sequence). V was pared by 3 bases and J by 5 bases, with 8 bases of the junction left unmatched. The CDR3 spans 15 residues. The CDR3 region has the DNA TGTGCCAGCAGTTTGGAGACAGGGGGGCGAAACGAGCAGTACTTC. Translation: CASSLETGGRNEQYF.

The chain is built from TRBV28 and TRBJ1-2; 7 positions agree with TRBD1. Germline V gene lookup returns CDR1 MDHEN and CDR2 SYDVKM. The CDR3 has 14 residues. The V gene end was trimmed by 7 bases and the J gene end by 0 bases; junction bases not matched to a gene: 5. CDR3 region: CASTSGQTNYGYTF. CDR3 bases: TGTGCCAGCACCTCGGGACAGACTAACTATGGCTACACCTTC.